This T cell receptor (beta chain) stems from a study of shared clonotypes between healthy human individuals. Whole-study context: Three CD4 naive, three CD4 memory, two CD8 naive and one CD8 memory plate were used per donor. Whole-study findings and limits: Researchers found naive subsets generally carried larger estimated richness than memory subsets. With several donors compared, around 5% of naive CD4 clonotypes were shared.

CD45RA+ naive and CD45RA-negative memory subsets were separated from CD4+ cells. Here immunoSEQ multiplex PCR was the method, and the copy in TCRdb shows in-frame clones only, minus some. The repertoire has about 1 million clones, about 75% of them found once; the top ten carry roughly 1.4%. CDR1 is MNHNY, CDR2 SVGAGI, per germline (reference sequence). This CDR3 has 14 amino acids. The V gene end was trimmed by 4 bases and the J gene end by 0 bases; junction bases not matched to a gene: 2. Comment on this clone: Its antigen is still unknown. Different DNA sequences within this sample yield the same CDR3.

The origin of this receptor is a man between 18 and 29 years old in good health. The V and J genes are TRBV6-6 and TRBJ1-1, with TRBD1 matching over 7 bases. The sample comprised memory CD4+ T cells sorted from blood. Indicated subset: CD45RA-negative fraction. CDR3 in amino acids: CASSFDRVNTEAFF. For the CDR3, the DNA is TGTGCCAGCAGTTTTGACAGGGTGAACACTGAAGCTTTCTTT.